Below, 15 T cell receptor beta chains from the same sample are listed, as sequenced in a study of T cell repertoires in cytomegalovirus infection. Which antigens these TCRs recognize remains unknown. In TCRdb, the reads were re-called with MiXCR into one record per CDR3 protein. The table has around 750,000 distinct CDR3 sequences, around a third seen once. Sample: cultured CD8+ T cells from PBMCs, taken from culture after CMV antigen stimulation. The receptors were gathered from a human donor in good health (CMV status not recorded). Some clones in this sample may be carry-over from other donors' samples.

The chain has TRBV7-9 and TRBJ1-3; D is unclear. Germline loops: CDR1 SEHNR, CDR2 FQNEAQ (reference sequence). The CDR3 length is 15 residues. Between the trimmed V and J ends, which lost 3 bases and 0 bases, there was a span of 9 bases. The DNA for the CDR3 is TGTGCCAGCAGCTTCACCGTTAGCTCTGGAAACACCATATATTTT. As protein: CASSFTVSSGNTIYF.

The V gene is TRBV2, the J gene TRBJ1-6; tentative D call: TRBD1 (5 bases). Trimming removed 3 bases at V and 8 bases at J, with 17 bases between. This CDR3 has 16 residues. Germline V gene sequence: CDR1 SNHLY, CDR2 FYNNEI. The CDR3 sequence: CASSDRQGGVYSPLHF. CDR3 in DNA: TGTGCCAGCAGTGATCGGCAGGGAGGAGTGTATTCACCCCTCCACTTT.

This clonotype was found many times. The chain uses TRBV7-8 and TRBJ1-1; no reliable D call. Trimming removed 4 bases from V and 5 bases from J, with 8 bases in between. Looked up from germline, CDR1 is SGHVS and CDR2 is FQNEAQ. The CDR3 totals 12 residues. CDR3 bases: TGTGCCAGCAGCTCCCGCCGGACTGAAGCTTTCTTT. This translates into CASSSRRTEAFF.

This clonotype was recorded at least ten times. The chain links TRBV7-2 to TRBJ2-7; no reliable D call. Trimming took off 1 base at V and 0 bases at J, with 10 bases between the two ends. Germline V CDR1 and CDR2: SGHTA, FQGNSA. This CDR3 has 15 amino acids. CDR3 sequence reads: CASSLGFGSSYEQYV. CDR3 DNA sequence: TGTGCCAGCAGCTTAGGGTTCGGCAGCTCCTACGAGCAGTACGTC.

The chain joins TRBV6-1 to TRBJ1-5; no reliable D call. V was shortened by 8 bases and J by 0 bases, with 8 bases between the two germline ends. Germline V lookup: CDR1 MNHNS, CDR2 SASEGT. The CDR3 runs 13 residues. CDR3 sequence (DNA): TGTGCCAGCCACCCAGTTAGCAATCAGCCCCAGCATTTT. It specifies CASHPVSNQPQHF.

This CDR3 reads CASSENWGSGGGQETQYF. Written as DNA, the CDR3 is TGTGCCAGCAGTGAAAACTGGGGTAGCGGGGGAGGGCAAGAGACCCAGTACTTC. The rearrangement uses TRBV2 and TRBJ2-5, with 9 bases aligning to TRBD2. Germline CDR1 is SNHLY and CDR2 is FYNNEI. The CDR3 sequence is 18 residues long. V was pared by 2 bases and J by 2 bases, with 12 bases of the junction left unmatched.

This rearrangement joins TRBV6-5 to TRBJ1-2, with TRBD1 as a possible D gene (5 bases). This CDR3 comprises 15 residues. Germline lookup yields CDR1 MNHEY and CDR2 SVGAGI. V was trimmed by 4 bases and J by 4 bases, leaving 16 bases between them. Written as DNA, the CDR3 is TGTGCCAGCAGTTCCGGGGACCTGTTCCTCTATGGCTACACCTTC. Amino acids: CASSSGDLFLYGYTF.

The rearrangement joins TRBV12-5 to TRBJ2-1, with 14 bases matching TRBD2. The CDR3 has 20 amino acids. Germline V gene data show CDR1 as LGHNT and CDR2 as FRNRAP. Trimming took 1 base from V and 2 from J; bases not matched to a gene: 10. This CDR3 reads CASGLGDSGTSGGPYNEQFF. In DNA, the CDR3 is TGTGCTAGTGGTTTGGGAGACTCCGGGACTAGCGGGGGTCCCTACAATGAGCAGTTCTTC. The whole variable domain, remainder taken from reference TRBV12-5 and TRBJ2-1, is DARVTQTPRHKVTEMGQEVTMRCQPILGHNTVFWYRQTMMQGLELLAYFRNRAPLDDSGMPKDRFSAEMPDATLATLKIQPSEPRDSAVYFCASGLGDSGTSGGPYNEQFFGPGTRLTVL.

The chain recombines TRBV5-4 with TRBJ2-2, with D possibly being TRBD1 or TRBD2 (5 bases each). This CDR3 has 15 amino acids. Trimming pared 3 bases from V and 7 bases from J, leaving 16 bases between. Looked up from germline, CDR1 is SGHNT and CDR2 is YYREEE (reference sequence). CDR3 DNA sequence: TGTGCCAGCAGCTCCCCCGGGACCACGGACGGGGAGCTGTTTTTT. Translating gives CASSSPGTTDGELFF.

The V gene is TRBV4-3, the J gene TRBJ1-4, with TRBD1 as a possible D gene (5 bases). The germline V gene has CDR1 LGHNA and CDR2 YSLEER. This CDR3 spans 16 amino acids. V was cut by 4 bases and J by 0 bases, with 12 bases left in between. The CDR3 sequence is CASSPGPVATNEKLFF. As DNA, the CDR3 is TGCGCCAGCAGCCCGGGACCCGTTGCAACTAATGAAAAACTGTTTTTT.

This chain joins TRBV11-2 and TRBJ2-7, with D maybe TRBD2 (6 bases). Trimming removed 5 bases at V and 2 bases at J, with 19 bases between. CDR3 length equals 16 residues. Germline lookup yields CDR1 SGHAT and CDR2 FQNNGV. The CDR3, as DNA: TGTGCCAGCAGCCCCGGGGGTGGAGGGAATCCCTACGAGCAGTACGTC. Its protein is CASSPGGGGNPYEQYV.

A few counts support this clonotype. V and J are TRBV19 and TRBJ2-1, with 13 bases that match TRBD2. From germline, CDR1 is LNHDA and CDR2 SQIVND (reference sequence). CDR3 length: 18 amino acids. V trimming: 0 bases; J trimming: 2 bases; junction bases outside the gene matches: 4. CDR3: CASSIDQLAGGPYNEQFF. Here the CDR3 DNA reads TGTGCCAGTAGTATAGACCAACTAGCGGGGGGGCCCTACAATGAGCAGTTCTTC.

This clonotype was counted only a few times. V gene TRBV7-9 combines with J gene TRBJ1-1; 8 nucleotides agree with TRBD1. J gave up 6 bases and V 2 bases, and 8 bases lay outside the gene matches. Germline V gene sequence: CDR1 SEHNR, CDR2 FQNEAQ (reference sequence). CDR3 length: 15 amino acids. CDR3 region: CASSLPGQVESEAFF. The CDR3 DNA sequence: TGTGCCAGCAGCTTACCGGGACAGGTGGAATCTGAAGCTTTCTTT. Using reference TRBV7-9 and TRBJ1-1 for the parts outside the CDR3, the full variable domain is DTGVSQNPRHKITKRGQNVTFRCDPISEHNRLYWYRQTLGQGPEFLTYFQNEAQLEKSRLLSDRFSAERPKGSFSTLEIQRTEQGDSAMYLCASSLPGQVESEAFFGQGTRLTVV.

This clonotype was seen many times. The chain uses TRBV7-6 and TRBJ1-6; D is undetermined. The CDR3 spans 15 residues. The V and J ends lost 1 base and 5 bases respectively, with 9 bases between them. Germline V gene lookup returns CDR1 SGHVS and CDR2 FNYEAQ. The CDR3 region is CASSLEADNNSPLHF. The CDR3, as DNA: TGTGCCAGCAGCTTAGAAGCCGACAATAATTCACCCCTCCACTTT.

V is TRBV11-3 and J is TRBJ2-2; the D gene is possibly TRBD1 (5 bases). Germline-derived CDR1 and CDR2 are SGHNT and YENEEA. Trimming removed 7 bases at V and 4 bases at J, with 10 bases between. The length of the CDR3 is 13 residues. The CDR3 sequence: CASTERGTGELFF. The CDR3 bases are TGTGCCAGCACCGAAAGGGGCACCGGGGAGCTGTTTTTT.